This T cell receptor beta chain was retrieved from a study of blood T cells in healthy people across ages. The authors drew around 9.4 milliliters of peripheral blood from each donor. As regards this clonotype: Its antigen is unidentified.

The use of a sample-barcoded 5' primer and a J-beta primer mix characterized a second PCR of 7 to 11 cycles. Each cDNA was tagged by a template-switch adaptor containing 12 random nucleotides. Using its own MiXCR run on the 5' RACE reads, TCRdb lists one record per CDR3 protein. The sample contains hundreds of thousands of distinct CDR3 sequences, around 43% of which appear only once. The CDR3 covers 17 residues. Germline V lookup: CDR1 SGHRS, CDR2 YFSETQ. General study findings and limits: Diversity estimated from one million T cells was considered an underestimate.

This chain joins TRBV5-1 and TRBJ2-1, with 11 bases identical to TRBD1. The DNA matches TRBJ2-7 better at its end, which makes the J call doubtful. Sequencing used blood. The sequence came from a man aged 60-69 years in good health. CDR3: CASSLAGDRGVYNEQYF. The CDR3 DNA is TGCGCCAGCAGCTTGGCCGGGGACAGGGGGGTCTACAATGAGCAGTACTTC.